These 9 T cell receptor beta chains share one sample of origin, sequenced in a study of blood T cell repertoires in COVID-19. This table comes from immunoSEQ multiplex PCR, and its TCRdb copy is limited to in-frame clones, with some not included. The data show more than 75,000 clones, with 80% seen just once and 16% held by the top ten. Material for sequencing was peripheral blood. Receptors were obtained from a woman older than 75 with active or convalescent COVID-19.

The genes are TRBV19 and TRBJ1-6, with D hard to call. Trimming took off 2 bases at V and 14 bases at J, with 13 bases between the two ends. The CDR3 runs to 13 residues. Germline V CDR1 and CDR2: LNHDA, SQIVND (reference sequence). The CDR3, as DNA: TGTGCCAGTAGTATAAGTACAGAAAGAGCCCTCCACTTT. Protein sequence: CASSISTERALHF.

The CDR3, as DNA: TGTGCCAGCTCACCATACTCGGGGTTGGGAAACATTCAGTACTTC. Protein sequence: CASSPYSGLGNIQYF. This chain connects TRBV18 to TRBJ2-4; D possibly corresponds to TRBD2 (5 bases). The CDR3 length is 15 residues. With 2 bases removed from V and 6 bases from J, the gap between germline ends came to 14 bases. In germline, CDR1 is KGHSH, CDR2 LQKENI.

The V and J genes are TRBV19 and TRBJ1-3; D call uncertain. V lost 3 bases, J lost 5 bases, and 5 bases lay in between. CDR1 and CDR2 (germline): LNHDA, SQIVND (reference sequence). CDR3 length: 12 residues. This CDR3 reads CASSMGRNTIYF. In nucleotides, the CDR3 is TGTGCCAGTAGTATGGGCCGAAACACCATATATTTT. Looking up the rest from reference TRBV19 and TRBJ1-3 gives the full variable domain: DGGITQSPKYLFRKEGQNVTLSCEQNLNHDAMYWYRQDPGQGLRLIYYSQIVNDFQKGDIAEGYSVSREKKESFPLTVTSAQKNPTAFYLCASSMGRNTIYFGEGSWLTVV.

This sequence joins TRBV3-1 (or the pseudogene TRBV3-2) and TRBJ2-1, with a tentative D call TRBD2 (5 bases). Germline-derived CDR1 and CDR2 are LGHDT and YNNKEL (reference sequence). Trimming shortened V by 4 bases and J by 9 bases, and 10 bases separated the two germline ends. The CDR3 has 12 residues. The CDR3 sequence is CASSLATFEQFF. DNA of the CDR3: TGTGCCAGCAGCCTAGCGACATTTGAGCAGTTCTTC.

The V gene is TRBV30, the J gene TRBJ1-5; TRBD1 aligns across 7 bases. V shed 6 bases and J 8 bases; nucleotides not matched to a gene: 13. Per germline, CDR1 GTSNPN and CDR2 SVGIG (reference sequence). The length of the CDR3 is 14 residues. CDR3 bases: TGTGCCTGTCAACAGGGGTACGAGAGGAAGCCCCAGCATTTT. Translation: CACQQGYERKPQHF.

This clone has only one observation. The gene calls are TRBV11-2 and TRBJ2-7, with D possibly matching TRBD2 (6 bases). With 6 bases removed from V and 3 bases from J, the gap between germline ends came to 21 bases. CDR3 length: 16 residues. CDR1 SGHAT and CDR2 FQNNGV come from the germline V gene. The CDR3 DNA reads TGTGCCAGCAGTGGTCCCTATAGCGGATCAAGCTACGAGCAGTACTTC. Its translation is CASSGPYSGSSYEQYF. The variable domain in full, with the rest retrieved from reference TRBV11-2 and TRBJ2-7, is EAGVAQSPRYKIIEKRQSVAFWCNPISGHATLYWYQQILGQGPKLLIQFQNNGVVDDSQLPKDRFSAERLKGVDSTLKIQPAKLEDSAVYLCASSGPYSGSSYEQYFGPGTRLTVT.

This clone has a handful of counts. V and J are TRBV7-9 and TRBJ2-7, with 8 bases lining up with TRBD1. V trimming: 5 bases; J trimming: 5 bases; junction bases outside the gene matches: 11. Germline CDR1 reads SEHNR; CDR2 reads FQNEAQ (reference sequence). The CDR3 is made up of 15 amino acids. This chain's CDR3 is CASSLGGQGGHEQYF. As DNA, the CDR3 is TGTGCCAGCAGCCTGGGAGGACAGGGTGGTCACGAGCAGTACTTC.

This rearrangement joins TRBV28 to TRBJ1-5; D remains ambiguous. The germline V gene encodes CDR1 MDHEN and CDR2 SYDVKM. CDR3 length: 15 amino acids. V was clipped by 4 bases and J by 4 bases, with 14 bases between them. The CDR3 sequence is CASSWTRHPNQPQHF. DNA of the CDR3: TGTGCCAGCAGTTGGACTAGGCACCCTAATCAGCCCCAGCATTTT.

J is TRBJ2-2 and V is TRBV7-2, with D unclear. CDR1 is SGHTA and CDR2 is FQGNSA in the germline V gene. The CDR3 spans 14 residues. Trimming stripped 5 bases from V and 6 bases from J, with 13 bases between. CDR3 amino acids: CASSPPWASGELFF. The CDR3 nucleotides read TGTGCCAGCAGCCCCCCGTGGGCCTCCGGGGAGCTGTTTTTT. Based on the CDR3 plus reference TRBV7-2 and TRBJ2-2, the full variable domain is GAGVSQSPSNKVTEKGKDVELRCDPISGHTALYWYRQSLGQGLEFLIYFQGNSAPDKSGLPSDRFSAERTGGSVSTLTIQRTQQEDSAVYLCASSPPWASGELFFGEGSRLTVL.